A single sample gave rise to the 27 T cell receptor beta chains below, sequenced in a study of blood T cell repertoires in acute mononucleosis. Sequencing was performed with immunoSEQ multiplex PCR; in TCRdb, only in-frame clones are kept and a portion is missing. The table shows some 2,600 clones, with 25% occurring only once. Study-wide results and limits: GLC-BM-specific selection apparently combined TCR alpha and beta motifs.

Time point meaning: convalescence about 6 months (5-8 months) after acute presentation (visit 7). The source material was EBV GLC epitope tetramer+ CD8+ T cells sorted from PBMCs, sampled during convalescence from infectious mononucleosis. Subset meaning: CD8 T cells binding tetramer with EBV BMLF1 280-288 peptide (GLC-BM). The receptors here all came from a woman aged 18-29 years with infectious mononucleosis caused by EBV.

Worth noting for this clone: A read error is likely here: a far larger clone is one base away. This rearrangement joins TRBV11-2 to TRBJ1-2, with D possibly matching TRBD1 (5 bases). Between the trimmed V and J ends, which lost 4 bases and 2 bases, there was a span of 11 bases. CDR1 SGHAT and CDR2 FQNNGV come from the germline V gene. The CDR3 runs 14 residues. This CDR3 is CASSSVQGNYGYTF. The CDR3 coding sequence is TGTGCCAGCAGCTCGGTCCAGGGAAACTATGGCTACACCTTC. The full variable domain, in which reference TRBV11-2 and TRBJ1-2 provide the parts outside the CDR3, is EAGVAQSPRYKIIEKRQSVAFWCNPISGHATLYWYQQILGQGPKLLIQFQNNGVVDDSQLPKDRFSAERLKGVDSTLKIQPAKLEDSAVYLCASSSVQGNYGYTFGSGTRLTVV.

This clone was counted many times. This chain uses TRBV7-2 with TRBJ2-7; no definite D call. Trimming took 6 bases from V and 1 from J, leaving 13 bases between them. Germline V CDR1 and CDR2: SGHTA, FQGNSA. CDR3 size: 14 residues. The CDR3 coding sequence is TGTGCCAGCAGTTTATTTTCCGCTTCCTACGAGCAGTACTTC. Protein: CASSLFSASYEQYF.

Concerning this clone itself: One end of the junction is discordant with germline, which a read error may explain. The gene calls are TRBV4-1 and TRBJ2-7; D gene unclear. The CDR3 has 14 amino acids. From germline, CDR1 is MGHRA and CDR2 YSYEKL. In nucleotides, the CDR3 is TGTGCCAGCAGCTCCGGCGGTGTACGGTACGAGCAGTACTTC. Amino acids: CASSSGGVRYEQYF.

On this clone: The same CDR3 is also encoded by other DNA sequences in this sample. The rearrangement links TRBV25-1 to TRBJ2-1; D is possibly TRBD1 (6 bases). Trimming stripped 6 bases from V and 8 bases from J, with 14 bases between. The CDR3 contains 13 residues. The germline CDR1 and CDR2 sequences are MGHDK and SYGVNS. The CDR3 bases are TGTGCCAGCAGCGTAGCTGGGGGCGATGAGCAGTTCTTC. It translates to CASSVAGGDEQFF.

This clone was recorded a few times. It is unclear where the CDR3 begins or ends on the DNA, so no DNA is shown, and the CDR3 is as TCRdb lists it. This sample includes further DNA sequences coding for the same CDR3. The rearrangement uses TRBV29-1 and TRBJ1-4. Per the germline V gene, CDR1 is SQVTM and CDR2 is ANQGSEA. The CDR3 contains 14 residues when both ends are counted. This chain's CDR3 is CSVGSGGTMKNCFF.

The chain recombines TRBV9 with TRBJ2-1; D remains unclear. This CDR3 spans 12 amino acids. Trimming removed 0 bases at V and 12 bases at J, with 10 bases between. Germline CDR1 and CDR2: SGDLS and YYNGEE. This CDR3 reads CASSVVGIVQFF. CDR3 bases: TGTGCCAGCAGCGTAGTAGGTATTGTGCAGTTCTTC.

Turning to this clone: A far larger clone differs by one base, so this is likely a read error. This rearrangement joins TRBV5-1 to TRBJ2-7, with 11 bases aligning to TRBD2. V lost 3 bases and J lost 3; bases outside the gene matches: 5. The CDR3 contains 15 residues. The germline V gene has CDR1 SGHRS and CDR2 YFSETQ. CDR3: CASSSRLAGFYEQYF. CDR3 nucleotide sequence: TGCGCCAGCAGCTCGCGACTAGCGGGGTTCTACGAGCAGTACTTC.

The sample holds many counts of this clone. The chain employs TRBV13 and TRBJ2-3; 9 bases agree with TRBD2. Unmatched junction bases numbered 8, after V lost 6 bases and J lost 4 bases. The CDR3 runs 15 residues. CDR1 PRHDT and CDR2 FYEKMQ come from the germline V gene (reference sequence). CDR3 DNA sequence: TGTGCCAGCAGTAATAGCGGGAGAGGCTCAGATACGCAGTATTTT. This encodes CASSNSGRGSDTQYF.

Ten or more counts support this clone. V and J are TRBV27 and TRBJ1-2; D gene unclear. Germline V gene data show CDR1 as MNHEY and CDR2 as SMNVEV (reference sequence). The CDR3 extends over 14 amino acids. V lost 0 bases and J 8 bases, leaving 13 bases between the germline ends. In DNA form, the CDR3 reads TGTGCCAGCAGTTTATCCCCGCCATGGTGGGGCTACACCTTC. Protein: CASSLSPPWWGYTF.

This clone occurred many times. Distinct nucleotide sequences in the sample also encode this CDR3. J is TRBJ1-2 and V is TRBV29-1; possibly TRBD1 for D (5 bases). Trimming pared 6 bases from V and 5 bases from J, leaving 13 bases between. Per germline, CDR1 SQVTM and CDR2 ANQGSEA. The CDR3 extends over 12 amino acids. CDR3: CSVDGGFYGYTF. For the CDR3, the DNA is TGCAGCGTGGACGGGGGATTTTATGGCTACACCTTC.

The sample holds one count of this clone. A far larger clone is off by one base, so a read error is likely. This rearrangement joins TRBV2 to TRBJ1-4; possibly TRBD1 for D (5 bases). Per germline, CDR1 SNHLY and CDR2 FYNNEI. Trimming left V 11 bases short and J 0 bases short, with 13 bases between. The CDR3 loop spans 14 amino acids. CDR3: CAVGTEPTNEKLFF. CDR3 sequence (DNA): TGTGCCGTCGGGACGGAGCCAACTAATGAAAAACTGTTTTTT.

Regarding this clone: A single base is all that separates this from a far larger clone, so a read error is likely. The V and J genes are TRBV29-1 and TRBJ1-4; D is possibly TRBD1 (5 bases). This CDR3 is 14 amino acids long. CDR1 is SQVTM, CDR2 ANQGSEA, per germline. The CDR3 loop reads CSVGSGGTNVKLFF. The CDR3 region has the DNA TGCAGCGTTGGGTCCGGGGGAACTAATGTAAAACTGTTTTTT.

Of note for this clone: A far larger clone is one base from this, pointing to a likely read error. The sample contains more than one DNA sequence encoding this CDR3. V and J are TRBV7-3 and TRBJ2-2; tentative D call: TRBD1 (6 bases). This CDR3 has 15 amino acids. Trimming removed 6 bases at V and 6 bases at J, with 17 bases between. Per the germline V gene, CDR1 is SGHTA and CDR2 is FQGTGA. The chain's CDR3 is CASSEGDIAPGELFF. Written as DNA, the CDR3 is TGTGCCAGCAGTGAGGGGGACATTGCCCCCGGGGAGCTGTTTTTT.

This sequence joins TRBV25-1 and TRBJ2-5; D is perhaps TRBD1 or TRBD2 (5 bases each). With the DNA end fitting TRBJ2-7 better, the J assignment may be wrong. The CDR3 totals 16 residues. CDR1 is MGHDK and CDR2 is SYGVNS in the germline V gene. CDR3 DNA sequence: TGTGCCAGCAGTTACTCGCCCCGGGACCCAGCCTACGAGCAGTACTTC. Amino acids: CASSYSPRDPAYEQYF.

This clone was seen only once. This rearrangement joins TRBV29-1 to TRBJ1-2, with D possibly TRBD1 on 5 matching bases. CDR3 length: 12 residues. CDR1 is SQVTM, CDR2 ANQGSEA, per germline. The chain's CDR3 is CWVGGSFYGYTF. As DNA, the CDR3 is TGCTGGGTGGGGGGGAGCTTCTATGGCTACACCTTC.

This clone was seen only a few times. A read error likely explains this, since a far larger clone differs by one base. The chain is built from TRBV13 and TRBJ2-1; maybe TRBD1 (6 bases). V lost 3 bases and J lost 5, with 23 bases in between. The CDR3 runs to 18 residues. Germline lookup yields CDR1 PRHDT and CDR2 FYEKMQ (reference sequence). The CDR3 protein is CASSLRDGTRGPHNEQFF. DNA for the CDR3: TGTGCCAGCAGCTTGAGGGATGGGACCAGGGGACCTCACAATGAGCAGTTCTTC.

Concerning this clone: A read error is likely here: a far larger clone is one base away. The same CDR3 is also encoded by other DNA sequences in this sample. The chain carries TRBV2 and TRBJ2-7; TRBD1 is a possible D gene (7 bases). The germline gives CDR1 SNHLY, CDR2 FYNNEI. The CDR3 loop spans 14 amino acids. The CDR3 loop is CASSRGTAAYEQYF. As DNA, the CDR3 is TGCGCCAGCAGCCGCGGGACAGCTGCCTACGAGCAGTACTTC.

A note on this clone: An end of the junction differs from the germline gene, which may be a read error. Other DNA sequences within the sample encode an identical CDR3. The chain couples TRBV2 to TRBJ2-3, with 11 nucleotides matching TRBD2. The germline V gene has CDR1 SNHLY and CDR2 FYNNEI. The CDR3 is 15 residues long. CDR3 sequence reads: CASSNSGRGSDTQYF. DNA for the CDR3: TGCGCCAGCAGTAATAGCGGGAGGGGCTCAGATACGCAGTATTTT.

Details on this clone: The DNA is omitted, as the CDR3 cannot be located on it reliably, and the CDR3 follows TCRdb's listing. This CDR3 is also generated by other DNA sequences in the sample. The CDR3 loop is CASSEGRVAPGSCFF. The rearrangement joins TRBV2 to TRBJ2-2. Germline values: CDR1 SNHLY, CDR2 FYNNEI. The CDR3 extends over 15 residues, inclusive of both ends.

To note about this clone: A far larger clone is off by one base, so a read error is likely. The rearrangement joins TRBV7-3 to TRBJ2-3, with 13 bases that match TRBD2. Per germline, CDR1 SGHTA and CDR2 FQGTGA. Unmatched junction bases numbered 12, after V lost 5 bases and J lost 7 bases. This CDR3 is built from 17 residues. This chain's CDR3 is CASSRKSLAGGLHTQYF. The CDR3 region has the DNA TGTGCCAGCAGCCGAAAATCACTAGCGGGGGGGCTTCATACGCAGTATTTT.

This clone was counted between two and nine times. With only one base between it and a far larger clone, this is likely a read error. The CDR3 is CASSEGDIAPGELFF. CDR3 nucleotides: TGTGCCAGCAGTGAGGGGGACATCGCCCCCGGGGAGCTGTTTTTT. The chain recombines TRBV7-6 with TRBJ2-2; perhaps TRBD1 as D (6 bases). V was pared by 6 bases and J by 6 bases, with 17 bases between. Germline loops: CDR1 SGHVS, CDR2 FNYEAQ. The CDR3 is made up of 15 amino acids.

This clone was counted at least ten times. The same CDR3 arises from other DNA sequences in this sample as well. The CDR3 protein is CSAGTGNGYTF. The CDR3 DNA reads TGCAGTGCCGGGACAGGAAACGGCTACACCTTC. V usage is TRBV20-1 and J usage is TRBJ1-2, with 8 bases matching TRBD1. The germline V gene has CDR1 DFQATT and CDR2 SNEGSKA (reference sequence). The length of the CDR3 is 11 residues. After removal of 6 bases from V and 8 bases from J, the junction contained 5 bases not matched to a gene.

This chain uses TRBV13 with TRBJ2-7, with 8 nucleotides matching TRBD1. Gene TRBJ1-2 matches the end of the DNA better, so the J call may be wrong. Germline CDR1 reads PRHDT; CDR2 reads FYEKMQ (reference sequence). This CDR3 contains 16 residues. In nucleotides, the CDR3 is TGTGCCAGCAGTTTCCACATGACAGGGGCGAACTATGGCTACACCTTC. Encoded protein: CASSFHMTGANYGYTF.

This clone was observed a handful of times. This chain uses TRBV4-3 with TRBJ2-7; 8 bases agree with TRBD2. J lost 0 bases, V lost 4 bases, and 2 bases had no gene match. The CDR3 has 14 amino acids. Germline CDR1 and CDR2: LGHNA and YSLEER. CDR3 in DNA: TGCGCCAGCAGCCGCGGGACTAGCTCCTACGAGCAGTACTTC. It codes for CASSRGTSSYEQYF.

With regard to this clone: It differs at one base from a far larger clone, so likely a read error. The J gene is TRBJ1-6, the V gene TRBV6-5, with D possibly TRBD1 on 5 matching bases. This CDR3 region has 16 residues. The germline gives CDR1 MNHEY, CDR2 SVGAGI. The DNA for the CDR3 is TGTGGCAGCAGTTACCCCCGGGGGGGGGAAAATTCACCCCTCCACTTT. It yields the protein CGSSYPRGGENSPLHF.

A remark on this clone: A far larger clone is just one base off, so this is likely a read error. Additional DNA sequences in this sample encode the identical CDR3. The chain has TRBV7-2 and TRBJ2-5; the D gene is possibly TRBD1 (6 bases). The germline gives CDR1 SGHTA, CDR2 FQGNSA. Trimming cost V 0 bases and J 3 bases, with 11 bases left between them. The CDR3 covers 15 residues. This chain's CDR3 is CASSLAPEGEETQYF. CDR3 coding DNA: TGTGCCAGCAGCTTAGCCCCTGAGGGGGAAGAGACCCAGTACTTC.

The rearrangement links TRBV27 to TRBJ2-2; the match to TRBD2 covers 8 bases. CDR1 and CDR2 (germline): MNHEY, SMNVEV (reference sequence). Trimming took 6 bases from V and 5 from J; bases not matched to a gene: 11. The CDR3 consists of 16 residues. The CDR3 DNA reads TGTGCCAGCAGCTTAGCGGGGACTAGAGTGACCGGGGAGCTGTTTTTT. Its protein is CASSLAGTRVTGELFF.